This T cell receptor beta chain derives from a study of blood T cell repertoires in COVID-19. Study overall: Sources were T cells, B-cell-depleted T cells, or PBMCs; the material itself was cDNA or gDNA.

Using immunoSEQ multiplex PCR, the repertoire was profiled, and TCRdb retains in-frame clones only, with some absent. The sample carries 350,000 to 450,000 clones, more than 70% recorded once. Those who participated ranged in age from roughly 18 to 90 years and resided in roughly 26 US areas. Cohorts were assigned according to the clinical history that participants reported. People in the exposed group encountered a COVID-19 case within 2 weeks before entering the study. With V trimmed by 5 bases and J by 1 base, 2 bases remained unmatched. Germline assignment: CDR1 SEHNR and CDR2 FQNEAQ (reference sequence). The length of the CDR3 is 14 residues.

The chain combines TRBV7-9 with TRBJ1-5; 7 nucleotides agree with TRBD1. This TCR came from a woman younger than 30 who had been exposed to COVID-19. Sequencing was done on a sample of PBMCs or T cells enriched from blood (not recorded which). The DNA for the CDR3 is TGTGCCAGCAGCCCGGACAGGAGCAATCAGCCCCAGCATTTT. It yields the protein CASSPDRSNQPQHF.